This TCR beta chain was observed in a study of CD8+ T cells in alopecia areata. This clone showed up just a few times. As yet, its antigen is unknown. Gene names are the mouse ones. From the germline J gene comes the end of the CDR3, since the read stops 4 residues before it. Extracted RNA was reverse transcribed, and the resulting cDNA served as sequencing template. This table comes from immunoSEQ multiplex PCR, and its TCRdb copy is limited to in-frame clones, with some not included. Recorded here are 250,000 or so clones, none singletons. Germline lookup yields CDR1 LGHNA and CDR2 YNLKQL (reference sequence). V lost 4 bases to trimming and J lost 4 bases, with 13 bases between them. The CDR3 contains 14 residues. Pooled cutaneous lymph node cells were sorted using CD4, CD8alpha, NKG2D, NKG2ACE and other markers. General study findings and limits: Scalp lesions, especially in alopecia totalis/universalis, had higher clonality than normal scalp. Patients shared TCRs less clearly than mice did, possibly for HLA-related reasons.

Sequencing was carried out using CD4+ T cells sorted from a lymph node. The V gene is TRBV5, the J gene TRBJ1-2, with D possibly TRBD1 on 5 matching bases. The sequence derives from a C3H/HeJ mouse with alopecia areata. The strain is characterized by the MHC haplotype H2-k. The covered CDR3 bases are TGTGCCAGCAGCCCGGACACCACAGCCTCC. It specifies CASSPDTTAS. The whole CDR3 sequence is CASSPDTTASDYTF.